These T cell receptor beta chains were read from a single sample in a study of blood T cell repertoires in COVID-19. Profiled with immunoSEQ multiplex PCR; TCRdb holds only in-frame clones, not every one. The sample has under 80,000 clones, more than 90% seen once; the top ten hold approximately 6.2%. Input material: peripheral blood. The source is a human donor in a cohort sampled during active COVID-19. Both conserved end residues are part of each CDR3. A clone size is listed for some rows: how often the clone was seen (once, few, many), or a class if it is expanded.

V,size,J,CDR3
TRBV5-1,-,TRBJ1-3,CASSLGSVSGNTIYF
TRBV5-4,-,TRBJ2-2,CASKDRGRGKPGELFF
TRBV30,-,TRBJ1-1,CAWSEDRGWTEAFF
TRBV6-1,-,TRBJ2-1,CASSEGSGAHNEQFF
TRBV5-8,-,TRBJ1-2,CASSLAQNYGYTF
TRBV28,-,TRBJ1-1,CASITQGGTKPEAFF
TRBV6-5,once,TRBJ2-2,CASIGLGGSGELFF
TRBV6-5,-,TRBJ1-2,CASTLTDGDRGGYTF
TRBV9,-,TRBJ2-5,CASSLNSGRALETQYF
TRBV5-1,-,TRBJ1-5,CASSLVPQAGQPQHF
TRBV7-6,once,TRBJ1-2,CASSLPGGHGYTF
TRBV7-3,-,TRBJ2-7,CASSPGQGVNEQYF
TRBV7-8,-,TRBJ2-5,CASSLWSGGQETQYF
TRBV19,few,TRBJ1-5,CASSSAGRVSNQPQHF
TRBV7-6,-,TRBJ2-5,CASSPLVGTGRETQYF
TRBV18,-,TRBJ1-4,CASSPAGLSNEKLFF
TRBV4-1,few,TRBJ2-6,CASSPRSASGANVLTF
TRBV6-6,-,TRBJ1-2,CASSLRQGAYGYTF
TRBV28,-,TRBJ1-2,CASKLAGYGYTF
TRBV7-9,-,TRBJ1-2,CASSLGGAGLYGYTF
TRBV9,-,TRBJ1-4,CASSVHPGQGGEKLFF
TRBV6-5,-,TRBJ1-1,CASSRRGMGTEAFF
TRBV28,-,TRBJ2-4,CASSVQKNIQYF
TRBV3-1/TRBV3-2,-,TRBJ1-4,CASSQGLTGSTGDEKLFF
TRBV3-1/TRBV3-2,few,TRBJ1-5,CASSQEPRVGGQPQHF
TRBV6-5,-,TRBJ2-7,CASTNGGGPYF
TRBV7-2,-,TRBJ1-6,CASTLSSYNSPLHF
TRBV9,-,TRBJ1-2,CASSLGTEGYTF
TRBV27,few,TRBJ2-2,CASREGTGELFF
TRBV4-1,-,TRBJ2-3,CASSQAPGGSVSADTQYF
TRBV5-1,-,TRBJ1-3,CASSYTGVSGNTIYF
TRBV7-9,-,TRBJ1-2,CASSYSNYGYTF
TRBV7-2,-,TRBJ1-2,CASSFGDRTSHYGYTF
TRBV30,once,TRBJ2-3,CACNSGGPFDTQYF
TRBV28,-,TRBJ2-1,CASNPPRGGGNEQFF
TRBV6-5,-,TRBJ2-3,CASRRDSTDTQYF
TRBV12-3/TRBV12-4,-,TRBJ1-1,CASRYDRGLVAFF
TRBV13,-,TRBJ2-2,CASSSVGGSGNGELFF
TRBV28,-,TRBJ2-7,CASYGGSYEQYF
TRBV30,few,TRBJ1-5,CAWSKQGHQPQHF